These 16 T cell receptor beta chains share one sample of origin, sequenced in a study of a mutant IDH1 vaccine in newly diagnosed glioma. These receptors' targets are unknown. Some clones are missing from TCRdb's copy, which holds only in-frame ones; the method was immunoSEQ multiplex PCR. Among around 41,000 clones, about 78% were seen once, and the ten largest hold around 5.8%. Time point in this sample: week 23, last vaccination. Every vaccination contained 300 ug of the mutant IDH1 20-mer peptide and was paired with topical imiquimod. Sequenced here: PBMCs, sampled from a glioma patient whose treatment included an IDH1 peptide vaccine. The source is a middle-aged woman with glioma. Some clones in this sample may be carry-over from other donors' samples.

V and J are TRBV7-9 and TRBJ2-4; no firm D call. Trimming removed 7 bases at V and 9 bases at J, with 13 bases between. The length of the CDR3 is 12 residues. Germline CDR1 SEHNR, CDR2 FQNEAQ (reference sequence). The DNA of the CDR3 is TGTGCCAGCACCATTTATTCGGGCATTCAGTACTTC. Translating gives CASTIYSGIQYF.

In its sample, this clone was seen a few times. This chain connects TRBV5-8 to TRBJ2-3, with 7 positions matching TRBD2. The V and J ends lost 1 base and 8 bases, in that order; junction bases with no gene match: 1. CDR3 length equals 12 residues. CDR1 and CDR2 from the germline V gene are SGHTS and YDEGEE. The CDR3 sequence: CASSLRTSTQYF. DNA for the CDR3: TGTGCCAGCAGCTTGCGGACTAGTACGCAGTATTTT.

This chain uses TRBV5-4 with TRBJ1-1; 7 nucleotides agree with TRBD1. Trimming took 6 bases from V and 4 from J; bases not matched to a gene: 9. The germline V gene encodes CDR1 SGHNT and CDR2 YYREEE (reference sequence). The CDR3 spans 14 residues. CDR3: CASKLAQGSTEAFF. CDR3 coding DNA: TGTGCCAGCAAACTCGCACAGGGGAGCACTGAAGCTTTCTTT.

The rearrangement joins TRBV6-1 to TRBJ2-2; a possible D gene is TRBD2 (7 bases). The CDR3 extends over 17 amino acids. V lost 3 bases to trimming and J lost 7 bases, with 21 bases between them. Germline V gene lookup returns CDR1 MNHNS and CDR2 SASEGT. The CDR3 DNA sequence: TGTGCCAGCAGTGACGGTGGGGGGGCCGCCGGGGGCGGGGAGCTGTTTTTT. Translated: CASSDGGGAAGGGELFF.

The CDR3, as DNA: TGTGCCAGCAGCCCGGTCGGAGACAGGGCAGATTCACCCCTCCACTTT. Protein: CASSPVGDRADSPLHF. The V gene is TRBV5-4, the J gene TRBJ1-6; TRBD1 aligns across 7 bases. J lost 8 bases, V lost 4 bases, and 12 bases had no gene match. Germline V CDR1 and CDR2: SGHNT, YYREEE (reference sequence). The CDR3 is 16 amino acids.

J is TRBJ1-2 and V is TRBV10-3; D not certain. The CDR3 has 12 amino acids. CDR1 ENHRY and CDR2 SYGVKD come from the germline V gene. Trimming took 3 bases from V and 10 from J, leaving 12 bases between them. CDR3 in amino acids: CAISDAPRPYTF. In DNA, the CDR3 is TGTGCCATCAGTGACGCTCCGAGGCCCTACACCTTC.

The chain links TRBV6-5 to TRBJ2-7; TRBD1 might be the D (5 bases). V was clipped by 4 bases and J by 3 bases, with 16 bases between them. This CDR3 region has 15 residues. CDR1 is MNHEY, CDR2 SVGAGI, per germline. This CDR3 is CASSSGPPSIYEQYF. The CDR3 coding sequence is TGTGCCAGCAGTTCAGGGCCACCTTCTATCTACGAGCAGTACTTC.

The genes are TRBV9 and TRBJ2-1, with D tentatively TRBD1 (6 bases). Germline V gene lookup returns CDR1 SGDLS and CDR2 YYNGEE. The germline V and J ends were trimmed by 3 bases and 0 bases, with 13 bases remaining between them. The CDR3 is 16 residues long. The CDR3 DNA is TGTGCCAGCAGCGCGACAGGTTTAAGCTCCTACAATGAGCAGTTCTTC. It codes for CASSATGLSSYNEQFF. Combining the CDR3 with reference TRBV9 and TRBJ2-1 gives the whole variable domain DSGVTQTPKHLITATGQRVTLRCSPRSGDLSVYWYQQSLDQGLQFLIQYYNGEERAKGNILERFSAQQFPDLHSELNLSSLELGDSALYFCASSATGLSSYNEQFFGPGTRLTVL.

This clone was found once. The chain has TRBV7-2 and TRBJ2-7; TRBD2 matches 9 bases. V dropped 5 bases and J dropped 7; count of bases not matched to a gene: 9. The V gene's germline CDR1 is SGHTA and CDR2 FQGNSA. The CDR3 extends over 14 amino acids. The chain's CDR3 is CASSPNSGSWEQYF. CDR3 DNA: TGTGCCAGCAGCCCTAATAGCGGGAGTTGGGAGCAGTACTTC.

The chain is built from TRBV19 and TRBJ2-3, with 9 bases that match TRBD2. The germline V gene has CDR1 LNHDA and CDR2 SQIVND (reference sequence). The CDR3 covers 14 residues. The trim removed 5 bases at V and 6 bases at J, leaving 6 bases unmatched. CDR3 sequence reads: CASSPGLAGDTQYF. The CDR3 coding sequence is TGTGCCAGTAGTCCGGGACTAGCTGGGGATACGCAGTATTTT.

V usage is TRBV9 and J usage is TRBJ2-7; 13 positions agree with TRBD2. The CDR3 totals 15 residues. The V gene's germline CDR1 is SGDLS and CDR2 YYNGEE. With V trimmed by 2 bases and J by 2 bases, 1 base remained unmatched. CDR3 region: CASSVGLAGAYEQYF. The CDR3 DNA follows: TGTGCCAGCAGCGTCGGACTAGCGGGGGCCTACGAGCAGTACTTC.

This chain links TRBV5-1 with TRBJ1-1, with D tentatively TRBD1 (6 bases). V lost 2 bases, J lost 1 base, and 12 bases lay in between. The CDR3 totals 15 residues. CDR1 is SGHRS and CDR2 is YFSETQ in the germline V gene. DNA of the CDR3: TGCGCCAGCAGCTTCCTACAGGGCCAGAACACTGAAGCTTTCTTT. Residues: CASSFLQGQNTEAFF.

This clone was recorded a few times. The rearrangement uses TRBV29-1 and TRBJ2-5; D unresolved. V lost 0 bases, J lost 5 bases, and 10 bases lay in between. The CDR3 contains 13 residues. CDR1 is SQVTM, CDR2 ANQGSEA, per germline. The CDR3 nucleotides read TGCAGCGTTGAAGACGGCCTATTGGAGACCCAGTACTTC. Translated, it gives CSVEDGLLETQYF.

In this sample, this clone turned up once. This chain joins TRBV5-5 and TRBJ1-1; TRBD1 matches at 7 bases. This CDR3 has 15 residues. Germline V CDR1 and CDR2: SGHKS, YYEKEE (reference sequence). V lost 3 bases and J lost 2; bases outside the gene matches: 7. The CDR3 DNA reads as TGTGCCAGCAGCTGGGGGACAGCCCTCAACACTGAAGCTTTCTTT. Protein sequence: CASSWGTALNTEAFF.

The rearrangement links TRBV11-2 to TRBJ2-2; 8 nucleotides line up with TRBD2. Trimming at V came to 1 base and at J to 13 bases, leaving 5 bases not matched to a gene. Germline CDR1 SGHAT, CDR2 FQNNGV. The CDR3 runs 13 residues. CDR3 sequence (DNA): TGTGCCAGCAGCTTAGCGAGCGGGGGAGGGCTGTTTTTT. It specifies CASSLASGGGLFF.

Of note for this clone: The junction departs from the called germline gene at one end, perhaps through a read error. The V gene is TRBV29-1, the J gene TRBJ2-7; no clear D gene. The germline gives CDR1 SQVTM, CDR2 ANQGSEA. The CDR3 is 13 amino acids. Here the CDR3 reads CSVEATGSDEQYF. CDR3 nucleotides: TGCAGCGTTGAAGCTACTGGCTCCGACGAGCAGTACTTC.